The 6 T cell receptor beta chains below come from one sample, sequenced in a study of blood T cell repertoires in COVID-19 (dated by TCRdb to 2018 to 2020). Library creation used the immunoSEQ multiplex PCR assay. The immuneACCESS repertoire file appears here via TCRdb, limited to in-frame rearrangements. These files lack a portion of the clones; in checked studies, under half of the deficit traces to unresolved V genes, and the cause of the others is not known. This sample has about 200,000 clones in its table, and about 90% of those were observed once. The ten largest clones take up about 4% of the sample. Sequencing was carried out using PBMCs or T cells enriched from blood (not recorded which). These receptor sequences come from a woman aged 30 to 39 with acute COVID-19.

The CDR3 region has the DNA TGCGCCAGCAGCCCCGCCGCGGGAAACACCATATATTTT. It translates to CASSPAAGNTIYF. The genes are TRBV5-1 and TRBJ1-3; D is uncertain. From germline, CDR1 is SGHRS and CDR2 YFSETQ. This CDR3 contains 13 residues. V lost 4 bases and J 4 bases, leaving 9 bases between the germline ends.

This chain uses TRBV2 with TRBJ1-2, with D unresolved. Per germline, CDR1 SNHLY and CDR2 FYNNEI. The CDR3 totals 14 residues. V shed 4 bases and J shed 8 bases, with 17 bases lying between them. DNA for the CDR3: TGTGCCAGCAGTGGCTTAGCGGGAAGCGAAGGCTACACCTTC. Protein: CASSGLAGSEGYTF. Supplemented by reference TRBV2 and TRBJ1-2, the full variable domain reads EPEVTQTPSHQVTQMGQEVILRCVPISNHLYFYWYRQILGQKVEFLVSFYNNEISEKSEIFDDQFSVERPDGSNFTLKIRSTKLEDSAMYFCASSGLAGSEGYTFGSGTRLTVV.

The V gene is TRBV7-2, the J gene TRBJ2-1, with 7 bases identical to TRBD1. Per the germline V gene, CDR1 is SGHTA and CDR2 is FQGNSA. With V trimmed by 5 bases and J by 9 bases, 10 bases remained unmatched. The CDR3 is 14 residues long. CDR3 nucleotide sequence: TGTGCCAGCAGCCCAGCCAGGGGGAGAGGTGAGCAGTTCTTC. This codes for CASSPARGRGEQFF.

The rearrangement uses TRBV5-1 and TRBJ1-1; D perhaps matches TRBD1 (6 bases). Germline lookup yields CDR1 SGHRS and CDR2 YFSETQ. Deletions cut 0 bases from V and 1 base from J, with 10 bases between. CDR3 length: 15 amino acids. The CDR3 region has the DNA TGCGCCAGCAGCTTGGCCGCAGGGGAGAACACTGAAGCTTTCTTT. Amino acids: CASSLAAGENTEAFF.

V and J are TRBV29-1 and TRBJ1-3, with TRBD1 as a possible D gene (6 bases). Per germline, CDR1 SQVTM and CDR2 ANQGSEA. V dropped 4 bases and J dropped 0 bases, with 7 bases sitting between them. The CDR3 covers 13 residues. In DNA form, the CDR3 reads TGCAGCGTTGGGACAGTCTCTGGAAACACCATATATTTT. Translation: CSVGTVSGNTIYF.

J is TRBJ2-3 and V is TRBV9, with a weak D call TRBD2 (5 bases). Looked up from germline, CDR1 is SGDLS and CDR2 is YYNGEE. The CDR3 sequence is 14 residues long. With 4 bases removed from V and 4 bases from J, the gap between germline ends came to 13 bases. The CDR3 loop is CASSKGLAADTQYF. DNA of the CDR3: TGTGCCAGCAGCAAAGGGCTAGCAGCAGATACGCAGTATTTT.